Presented here are 5 T cell receptor beta chains from one specimen sequenced in a study of cytomegalovirus exposure and HLA in healthy donors (dated by TCRdb to 2016 to 2017). The method was the immunoSEQ multiplex PCR assay. A mixture of 60 forward primers for TCR Vbeta segments and 13 reverse primers for TCR Jbeta segments was used in the multiplex PCR. The clones in this table, taken by TCRdb from immuneACCESS, are in-frame only. Not every clone is retained; where verified, under half of the shortfall comes from an unresolved V gene, and the cause of the rest is unknown. This sample holds 90,000 to 150,000 clones; around 69% were observed only once. The ten largest clonotypes hold about 7.9% of the sample. Source material: PBMCs. Receptors were obtained from a woman aged 40 to 50 in good health and CMV-seropositive.

The chain has TRBV1 and TRBJ2-3; TRBD2 is the table's D call and was not checked against the DNA. TRBV1 is annotated as a pseudogene. The CDR3 runs to 19 residues. The CDR3 loop is CTSSQLMSRGDHSTDTQYF. The CDR3 nucleotides read TGCACCAGCAGCCAATTAATGAGTCGGGGGGATCATAGCACAGATACGCAGTATTTT.

The chain combines TRBV6-5 with TRBJ1-5; no firm D call. Germline-derived CDR1 and CDR2 are MNHEY and SVGAGI. The CDR3 is 15 amino acids. Trimming cost V 6 bases and J 0 bases, with 12 bases left between them. The CDR3 bases are TGTGCCAGCAGACCGACGGGTTATAGCAATCAGCCCCAGCATTTT. This codes for CASRPTGYSNQPQHF.

The chain combines TRBV5-6 with TRBJ1-2; perhaps TRBD1 as D (5 bases). The CDR3 sequence is 13 residues long. Trimming shortened V by 0 bases and J by 3 bases, and 6 bases separated the two germline ends. Germline loops: CDR1 SGHDT, CDR2 YYEEEE. This CDR3 reads CASSLGQHYGYTF. The CDR3 DNA follows: TGTGCCAGCAGCTTGGGACAGCACTATGGCTACACCTTC.

V gene TRBV4-3 combines with J gene TRBJ2-7; 8 nucleotides agree with TRBD2. V dropped 0 bases and J dropped 3; count of bases not matched to a gene: 4. The length of the CDR3 is 15 residues. The germline CDR1 and CDR2 sequences are LGHNA and YSLEER. The CDR3 DNA reads TGCGCCAGCAGCCAAGAGACTAGCGATTACTACGAGCAGTACTTC. Its translation is CASSQETSDYYEQYF.

This clone was found a few times. This chain links TRBV5-6 with TRBJ1-6; D is unclear. Looked up from germline, CDR1 is SGHDT and CDR2 is YYEEEE. The CDR3 covers 13 residues. Trimming removed 0 bases at V and 8 bases at J, with 6 bases between. The CDR3 DNA is TGTGCCAGCAGCTTGGGGTCAGATTCACCCCTCCACTTT. It is translated as CASSLGSDSPLHF. Looking up the rest from reference TRBV5-6 and TRBJ1-6 gives the full variable domain: DAGVTQSPTHLIKTRGQQVTLRCSPKSGHDTVSWYQQALGQGPQFIFQYYEEEERQRGNFPDRFSGHQFPNYSSELNVNALLLGDSALYLCASSLGSDSPLHFGNGTRLTVT.